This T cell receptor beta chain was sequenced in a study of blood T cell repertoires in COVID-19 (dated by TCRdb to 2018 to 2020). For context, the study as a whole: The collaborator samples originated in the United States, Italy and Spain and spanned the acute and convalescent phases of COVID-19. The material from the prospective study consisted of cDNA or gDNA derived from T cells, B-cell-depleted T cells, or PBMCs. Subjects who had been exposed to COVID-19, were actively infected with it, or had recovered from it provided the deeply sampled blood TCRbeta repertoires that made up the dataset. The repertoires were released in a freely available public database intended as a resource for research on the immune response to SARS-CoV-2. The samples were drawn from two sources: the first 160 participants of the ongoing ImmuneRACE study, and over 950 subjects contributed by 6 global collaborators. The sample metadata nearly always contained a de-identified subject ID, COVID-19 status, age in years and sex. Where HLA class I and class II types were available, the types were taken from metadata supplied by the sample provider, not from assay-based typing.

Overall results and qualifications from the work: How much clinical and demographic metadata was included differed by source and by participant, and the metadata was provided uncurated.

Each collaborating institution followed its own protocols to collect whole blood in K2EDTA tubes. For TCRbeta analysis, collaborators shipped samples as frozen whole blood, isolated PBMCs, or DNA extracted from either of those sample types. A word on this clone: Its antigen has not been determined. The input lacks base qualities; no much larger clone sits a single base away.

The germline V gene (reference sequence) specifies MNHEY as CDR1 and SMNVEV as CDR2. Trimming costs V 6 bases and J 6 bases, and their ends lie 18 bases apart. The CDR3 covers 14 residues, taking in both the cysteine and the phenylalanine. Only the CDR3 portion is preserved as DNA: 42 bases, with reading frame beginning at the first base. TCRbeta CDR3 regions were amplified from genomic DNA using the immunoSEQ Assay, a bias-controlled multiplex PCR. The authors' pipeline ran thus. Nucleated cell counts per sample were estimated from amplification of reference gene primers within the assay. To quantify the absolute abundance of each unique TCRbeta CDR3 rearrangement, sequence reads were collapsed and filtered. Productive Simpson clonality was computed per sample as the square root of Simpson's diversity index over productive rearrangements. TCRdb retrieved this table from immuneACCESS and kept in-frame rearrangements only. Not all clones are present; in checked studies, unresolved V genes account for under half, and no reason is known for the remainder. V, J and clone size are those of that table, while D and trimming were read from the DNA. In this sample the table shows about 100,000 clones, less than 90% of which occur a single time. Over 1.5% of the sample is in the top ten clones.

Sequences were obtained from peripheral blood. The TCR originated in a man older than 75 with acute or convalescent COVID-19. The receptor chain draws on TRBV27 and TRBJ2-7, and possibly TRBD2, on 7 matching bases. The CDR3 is CASSFRGRESEQYF. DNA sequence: TGTGCCAGCAGCTTTCGGGGGCGGGAGAGCGAGCAGTACTTC.